This T cell receptor (beta chain) emerged from a study of blood T cell repertoires in COVID-19. Clones were sequenced by immunoSEQ multiplex PCR, and TCRdb holds only the in-frame ones, with some missing. The table has some 190,000 clones, around 84% seen once. V gave up 3 bases and J gave up 8 bases; unmatched junction bases: 14. CDR3 size: 15 residues. Per germline, CDR1 DFQATT and CDR2 SNEGSKA (reference sequence). This clone has only a few counts. This chain uses TRBV20-1 with TRBJ1-2; 8 bases fit TRBD1. The sequence came from a woman aged 25 to 39 who had recovered from COVID-19. Input material: PBMCs or T cells enriched from blood (not recorded which). CDR3 bases: TGCAGTGCTAGTTCGTCCCGGGACAGGTTTGGGGGCTACACCTTC. This translates into CSASSSRDRFGGYTF.